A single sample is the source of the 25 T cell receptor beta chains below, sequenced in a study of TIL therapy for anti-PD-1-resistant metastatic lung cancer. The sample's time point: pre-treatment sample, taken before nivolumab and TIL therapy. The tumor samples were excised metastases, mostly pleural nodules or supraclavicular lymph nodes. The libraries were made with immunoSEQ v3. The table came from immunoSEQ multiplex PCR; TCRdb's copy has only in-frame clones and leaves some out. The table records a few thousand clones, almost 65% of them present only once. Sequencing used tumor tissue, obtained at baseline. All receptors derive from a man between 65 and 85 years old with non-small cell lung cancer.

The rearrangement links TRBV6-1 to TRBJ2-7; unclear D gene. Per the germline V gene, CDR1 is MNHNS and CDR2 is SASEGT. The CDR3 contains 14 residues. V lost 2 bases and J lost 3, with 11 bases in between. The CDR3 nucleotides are TGTGCCAGCAGTGAACTAGGAATCGACTACGAGCAGTACTTC. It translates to CASSELGIDYEQYF.

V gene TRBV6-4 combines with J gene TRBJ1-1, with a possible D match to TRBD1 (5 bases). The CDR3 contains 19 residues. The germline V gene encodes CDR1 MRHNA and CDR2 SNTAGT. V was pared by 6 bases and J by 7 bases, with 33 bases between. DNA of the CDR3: TGTGCCAGCAGCGTAAGGGGTTGTAGGTCTATAATTCGTGCGCTTGAAGCTTTCTTT. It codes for CASSVRGCRSIIRALEAFF.

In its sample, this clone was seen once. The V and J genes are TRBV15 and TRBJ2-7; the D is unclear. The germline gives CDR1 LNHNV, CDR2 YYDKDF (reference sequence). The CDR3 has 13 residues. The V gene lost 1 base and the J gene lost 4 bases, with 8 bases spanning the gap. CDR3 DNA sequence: TGTGCCACCAGCAGAGGAAAGGGTTACGAGCAGTACTTC. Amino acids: CATSRGKGYEQYF. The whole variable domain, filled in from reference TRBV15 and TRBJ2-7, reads DAMVIQNPRYQVTQFGKPVTLSCSQTLNHNVMYWYQQKSSQAPKLLFHYYDKDFNNEADTPDNFQSRRPNTSFCFLDIRSPGLGDTAMYLCATSRGKGYEQYFGPGTRLTVT.

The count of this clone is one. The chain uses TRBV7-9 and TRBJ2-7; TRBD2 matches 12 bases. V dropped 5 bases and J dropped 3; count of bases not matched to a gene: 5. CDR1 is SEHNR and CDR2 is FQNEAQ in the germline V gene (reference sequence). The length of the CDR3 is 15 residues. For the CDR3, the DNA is TGTGCCAGCAGCCGGACTAGCGGGAATAGCTACGAGCAGTACTTC. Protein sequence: CASSRTSGNSYEQYF. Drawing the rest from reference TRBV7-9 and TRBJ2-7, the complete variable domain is DTGVSQNPRHKITKRGQNVTFRCDPISEHNRLYWYRQTLGQGPEFLTYFQNEAQLEKSRLLSDRFSAERPKGSFSTLEIQRTEQGDSAMYLCASSRTSGNSYEQYFGPGTRLTVT.

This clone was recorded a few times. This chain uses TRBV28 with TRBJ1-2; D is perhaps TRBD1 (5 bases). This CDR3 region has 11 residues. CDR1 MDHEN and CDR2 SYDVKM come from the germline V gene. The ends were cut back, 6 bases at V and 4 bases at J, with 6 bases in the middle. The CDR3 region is CASRGGYGYTF. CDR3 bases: TGTGCCAGCAGGGGGGGCTATGGCTACACCTTC.

The CDR3 coding sequence is TGTGCCACCGCCTGGGGGGGAAAGACAGATACGCAGTATTTT. It specifies CATAWGGKTDTQYF. The chain is built from TRBV19 and TRBJ2-3; 7 bases line up with TRBD2. This CDR3 is built from 14 residues. Germline V gene data show CDR1 as LNHDA and CDR2 as SQIVND (reference sequence). Trimming removed 10 bases from V and 3 bases from J; junction bases left unmatched: 10. The whole variable domain, remainder taken from reference TRBV19 and TRBJ2-3, is DGGITQSPKYLFRKEGQNVTLSCEQNLNHDAMYWYRQDPGQGLRLIYYSQIVNDFQKGDIAEGYSVSREKKESFPLTVTSAQKNPTAFYLCATAWGGKTDTQYFGPGTRLTVL.

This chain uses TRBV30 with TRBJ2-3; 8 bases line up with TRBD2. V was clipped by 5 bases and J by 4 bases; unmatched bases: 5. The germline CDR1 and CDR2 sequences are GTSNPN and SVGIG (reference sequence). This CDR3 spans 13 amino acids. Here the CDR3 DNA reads TGTGCCTGGGCGGACGGGGGGGCAGATACGCAGTATTTT. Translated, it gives CAWADGGADTQYF.

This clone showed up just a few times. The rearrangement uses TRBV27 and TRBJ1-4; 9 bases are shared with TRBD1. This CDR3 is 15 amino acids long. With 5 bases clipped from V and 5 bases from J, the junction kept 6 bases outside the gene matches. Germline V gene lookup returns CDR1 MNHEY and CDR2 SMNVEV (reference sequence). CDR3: CASSVQGARNEKLFF. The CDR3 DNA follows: TGTGCCAGCAGTGTACAGGGGGCCCGAAATGAAAAACTGTTTTTT.

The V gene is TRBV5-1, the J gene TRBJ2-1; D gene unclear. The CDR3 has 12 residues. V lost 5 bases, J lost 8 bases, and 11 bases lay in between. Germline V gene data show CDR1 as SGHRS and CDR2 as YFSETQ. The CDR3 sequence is CASRITGDEQFF. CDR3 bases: TGCGCCAGCAGGATCACCGGTGATGAGCAGTTCTTC.

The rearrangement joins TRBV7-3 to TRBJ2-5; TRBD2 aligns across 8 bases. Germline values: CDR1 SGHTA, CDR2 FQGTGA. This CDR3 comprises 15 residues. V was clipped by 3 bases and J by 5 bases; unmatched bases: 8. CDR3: CASSLVAGSQETQYF. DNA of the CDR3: TGTGCCAGCAGCTTGGTAGCGGGAAGTCAGGAGACCCAGTACTTC. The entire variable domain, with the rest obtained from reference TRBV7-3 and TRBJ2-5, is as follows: GAGVSQTPSNKVTEKGKYVELRCDPISGHTALYWYRQSLGQGPEFLIYFQGTGAADDSGLPNDRFFAVRPEGSVSTLKIQRTERGDSAVYLCASSLVAGSQETQYFGPGTRLLVL.

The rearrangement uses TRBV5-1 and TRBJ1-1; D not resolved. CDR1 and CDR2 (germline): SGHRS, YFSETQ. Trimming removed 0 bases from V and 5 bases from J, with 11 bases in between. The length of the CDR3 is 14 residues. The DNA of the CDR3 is TGCGCCAGCAGCTTGGAAGGGTCCGGAACTGAAGCTTTCTTT. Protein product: CASSLEGSGTEAFF.

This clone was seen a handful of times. The CDR3 protein is CASTRDRGTEQYF. The CDR3 DNA reads TGTGCCAGTACCCGGGACAGGGGGACCGAGCAGTACTTC. The chain links TRBV19 to TRBJ2-7; 11 bases are shared with TRBD1. V was pared by 7 bases and J by 6 bases, with 5 bases of the junction left unmatched. CDR3 length equals 13 residues. Germline V lookup: CDR1 LNHDA, CDR2 SQIVND (reference sequence).

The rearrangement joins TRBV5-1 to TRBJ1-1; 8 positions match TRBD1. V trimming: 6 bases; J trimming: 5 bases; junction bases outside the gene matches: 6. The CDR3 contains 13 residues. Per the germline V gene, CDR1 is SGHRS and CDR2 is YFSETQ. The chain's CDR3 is CASNSGGVTEAFF. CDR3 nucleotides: TGCGCCAGCAACTCAGGGGGCGTTACTGAAGCTTTCTTT.

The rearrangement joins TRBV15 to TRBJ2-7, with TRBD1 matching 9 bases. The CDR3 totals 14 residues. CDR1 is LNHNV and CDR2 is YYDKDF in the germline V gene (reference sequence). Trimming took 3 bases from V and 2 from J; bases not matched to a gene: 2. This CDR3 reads CATSRDRGTYEQYF. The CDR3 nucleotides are TGTGCCACCAGCAGGGACAGGGGAACCTACGAGCAGTACTTC. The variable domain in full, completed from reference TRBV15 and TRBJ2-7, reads DAMVIQNPRYQVTQFGKPVTLSCSQTLNHNVMYWYQQKSSQAPKLLFHYYDKDFNNEADTPDNFQSRRPNTSFCFLDIRSPGLGDTAMYLCATSRDRGTYEQYFGPGTRLTVT.

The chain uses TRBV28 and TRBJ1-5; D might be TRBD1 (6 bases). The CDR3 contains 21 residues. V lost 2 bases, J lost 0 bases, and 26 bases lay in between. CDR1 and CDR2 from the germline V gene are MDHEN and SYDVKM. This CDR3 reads CASSLGTRGILGIYSNQPQHF. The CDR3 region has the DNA TGTGCCAGCAGTTTAGGGACAAGGGGAATATTAGGGATATATAGCAATCAGCCCCAGCATTTT.

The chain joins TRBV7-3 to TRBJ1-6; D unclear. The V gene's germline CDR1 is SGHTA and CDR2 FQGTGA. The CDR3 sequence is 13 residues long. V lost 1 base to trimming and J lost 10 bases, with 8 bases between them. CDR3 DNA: TGTGCCAGCAGCTTAAACAGTCAGTCACCCCTCCACTTT. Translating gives CASSLNSQSPLHF.

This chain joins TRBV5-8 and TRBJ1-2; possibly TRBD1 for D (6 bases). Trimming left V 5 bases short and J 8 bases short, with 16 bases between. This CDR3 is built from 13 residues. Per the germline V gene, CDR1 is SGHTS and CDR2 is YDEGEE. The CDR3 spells CASRQTGIGGYTF. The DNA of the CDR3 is TGTGCCAGCAGACAAACAGGGATTGGGGGCTACACCTTC.

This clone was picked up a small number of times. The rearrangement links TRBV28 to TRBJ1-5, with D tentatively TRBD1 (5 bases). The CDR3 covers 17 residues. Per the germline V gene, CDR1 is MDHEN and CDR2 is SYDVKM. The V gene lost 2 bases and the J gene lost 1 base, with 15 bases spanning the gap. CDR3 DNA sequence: TGTGCCAGCAGTTTACCCCCCAGGGTGAGGAGCAATCAGCCCCAGCATTTT. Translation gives CASSLPPRVRSNQPQHF.

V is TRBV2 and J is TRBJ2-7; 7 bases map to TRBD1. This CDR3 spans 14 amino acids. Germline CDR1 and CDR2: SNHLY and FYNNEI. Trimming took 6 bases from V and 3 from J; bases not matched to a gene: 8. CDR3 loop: CASSADRNLYEQYF. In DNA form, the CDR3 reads TGTGCCAGCAGCGCGGACAGGAATCTCTACGAGCAGTACTTC.

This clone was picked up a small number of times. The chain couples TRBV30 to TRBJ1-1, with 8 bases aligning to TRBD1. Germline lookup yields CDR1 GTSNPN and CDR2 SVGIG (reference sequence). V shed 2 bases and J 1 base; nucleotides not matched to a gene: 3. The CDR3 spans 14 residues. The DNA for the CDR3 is TGTGCCTGGAGTAAGGGGACAGGGAACACTGAAGCTTTCTTT. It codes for CAWSKGTGNTEAFF.

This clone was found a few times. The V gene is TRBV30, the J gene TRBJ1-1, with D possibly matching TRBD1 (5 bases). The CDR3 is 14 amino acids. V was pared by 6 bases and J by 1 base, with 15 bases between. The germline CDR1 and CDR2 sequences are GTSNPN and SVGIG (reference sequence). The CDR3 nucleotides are TGTGCCTGCCCTCGGCTGGGGACGAACACTGAAGCTTTCTTT. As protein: CACPRLGTNTEAFF.

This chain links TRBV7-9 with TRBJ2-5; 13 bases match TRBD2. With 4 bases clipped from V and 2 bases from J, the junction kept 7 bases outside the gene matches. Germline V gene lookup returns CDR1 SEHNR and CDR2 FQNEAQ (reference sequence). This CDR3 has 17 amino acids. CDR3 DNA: TGTGCCAGCAGCTATCGGACTAGCGGGAGTAGGCAAGAGACCCAGTACTTC. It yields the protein CASSYRTSGSRQETQYF.

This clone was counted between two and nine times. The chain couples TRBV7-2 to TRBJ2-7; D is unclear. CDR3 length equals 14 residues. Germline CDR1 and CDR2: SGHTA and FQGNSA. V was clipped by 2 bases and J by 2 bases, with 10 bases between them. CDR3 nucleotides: TGTGCCAGCAGCTTATTTGTGGGCACCTACGAGCAGTACTTC. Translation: CASSLFVGTYEQYF. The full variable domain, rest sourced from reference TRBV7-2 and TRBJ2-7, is GAGVSQSPSNKVTEKGKDVELRCDPISGHTALYWYRQSLGQGLEFLIYFQGNSAPDKSGLPSDRFSAERTGGSVSTLTIQRTQQEDSAVYLCASSLFVGTYEQYFGPGTRLTVT.

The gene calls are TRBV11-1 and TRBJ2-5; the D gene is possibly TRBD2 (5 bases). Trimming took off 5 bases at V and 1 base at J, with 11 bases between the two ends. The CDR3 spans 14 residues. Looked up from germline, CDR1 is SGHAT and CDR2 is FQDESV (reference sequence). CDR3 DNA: TGTGCCAGCAGCCGGACTGGCCTCCAAGAGACCCAGTACTTC. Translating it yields CASSRTGLQETQYF. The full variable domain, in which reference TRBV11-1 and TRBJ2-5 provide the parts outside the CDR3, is EAEVAQSPRYKITEKSQAVAFWCDPISGHATLYWYRQILGQGPELLVQFQDESVVDDSQLPKDRFSAERLKGVDSTLKIQPAELGDSAMYLCASSRTGLQETQYFGPGTRLLVL.

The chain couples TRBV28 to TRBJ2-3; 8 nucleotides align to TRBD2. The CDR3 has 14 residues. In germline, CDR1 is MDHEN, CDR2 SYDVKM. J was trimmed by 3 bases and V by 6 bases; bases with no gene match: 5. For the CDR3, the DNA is TGTGCCAGCAGCTCAGCGGGAGTAACAGATACGCAGTATTTT. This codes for CASSSAGVTDTQYF.